The present T cell receptor (beta chain) was sequenced within a study of T cells after yellow fever vaccination. Looking at the study overall: Where fractions had low cell numbers, libraries were prepared from them with the SMART-Seq v4 Ultra Low Input RNA kit. Study-wide findings and caveats: A small proportion of clonotypes was detected in both the CD4 and CD8 compartments. Most primary-vaccination clones recurred post-booster (more than 95% CD4, around 90% CD8).

This clonotype was counted ten times or more. Antigen specificity is unknown. The CDR3 spans 14 residues. Trimming left V 4 bases short and J 3 bases short, with 12 bases between. Making TCR cDNA involved 5'RACE template switching, which added UMIs and a universal primer site. Each CDR3 protein gets one entry after TCRdb re-called the 5' RACE reads with MiXCR. The sample holds about 250,000 distinct CDR3 sequences, approximately 3.6% seen once. This clonotype was sampled from a man younger than 30 who received the YFV17D yellow fever vaccine. The V gene is TRBV12-3 or TRBV12-4, the J gene TRBJ1-1; D call uncertain. The sample was PBMCs, taken 15 days after the yellow fever booster vaccination. In nucleotides, the CDR3 is TGTGCCAGCAGTTCCCCCCTAGACGACACTGAAGCTTTCTTT. It encodes CASSSPLDDTEAFF.